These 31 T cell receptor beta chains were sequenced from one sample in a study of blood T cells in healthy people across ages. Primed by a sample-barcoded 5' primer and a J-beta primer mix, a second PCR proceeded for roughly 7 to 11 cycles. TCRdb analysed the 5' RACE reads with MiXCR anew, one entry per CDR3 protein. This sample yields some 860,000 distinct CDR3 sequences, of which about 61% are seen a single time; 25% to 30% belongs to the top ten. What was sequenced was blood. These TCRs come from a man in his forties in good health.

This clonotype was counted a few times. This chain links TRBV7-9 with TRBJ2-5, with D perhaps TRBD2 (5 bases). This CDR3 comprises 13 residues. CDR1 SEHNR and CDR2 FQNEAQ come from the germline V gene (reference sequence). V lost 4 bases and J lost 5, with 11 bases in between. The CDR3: CASSSGVVETQYF. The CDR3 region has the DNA TGTGCCAGCAGCTCCGGGGTGGTGGAGACCCAGTACTTC.

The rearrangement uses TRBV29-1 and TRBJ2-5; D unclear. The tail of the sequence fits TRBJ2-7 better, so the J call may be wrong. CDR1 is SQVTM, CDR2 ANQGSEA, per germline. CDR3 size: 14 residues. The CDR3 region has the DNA TGCAGCGTTGAAGGGATAGGGCTAAACTACGAGCAGTACTTC. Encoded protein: CSVEGIGLNYEQYF.

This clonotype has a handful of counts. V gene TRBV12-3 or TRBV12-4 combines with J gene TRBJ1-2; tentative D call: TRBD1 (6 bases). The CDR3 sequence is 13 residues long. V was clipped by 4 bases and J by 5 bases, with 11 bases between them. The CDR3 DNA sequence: TGTGCCAGCAGTTGGACAGAACCTTATGGCTACACCTTC. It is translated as CASSWTEPYGYTF.

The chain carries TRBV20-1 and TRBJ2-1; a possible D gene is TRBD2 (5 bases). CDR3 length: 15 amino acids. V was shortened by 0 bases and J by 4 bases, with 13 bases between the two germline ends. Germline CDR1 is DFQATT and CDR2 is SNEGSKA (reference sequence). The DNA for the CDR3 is TGCAGTGCTAGAGATCTCAGCAGGACTTACAATGAGCAGTTCTTC. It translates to CSARDLSRTYNEQFF.

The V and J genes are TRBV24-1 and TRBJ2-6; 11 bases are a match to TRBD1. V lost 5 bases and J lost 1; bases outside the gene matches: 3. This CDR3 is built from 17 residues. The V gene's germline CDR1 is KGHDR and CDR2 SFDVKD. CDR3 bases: TGTGCCACCAGTGCCCGGGACAGGGGGTCTGGGGCCAACGTCCTGACTTTC. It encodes CATSARDRGSGANVLTF.

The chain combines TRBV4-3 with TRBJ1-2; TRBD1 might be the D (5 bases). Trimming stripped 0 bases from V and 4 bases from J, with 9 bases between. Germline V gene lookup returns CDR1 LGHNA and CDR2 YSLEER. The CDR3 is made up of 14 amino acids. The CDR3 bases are TGCGCCAGCAGCCAAGAGGGACGGCGCTATGGCTACACCTTC. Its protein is CASSQEGRRYGYTF.

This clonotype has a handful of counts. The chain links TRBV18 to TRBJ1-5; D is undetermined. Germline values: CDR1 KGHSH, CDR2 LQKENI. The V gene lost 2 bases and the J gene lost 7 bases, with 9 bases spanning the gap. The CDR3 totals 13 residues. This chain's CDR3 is CASSPSIPQPQHF. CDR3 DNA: TGTGCCAGCTCACCATCGATTCCCCAGCCCCAGCATTTT.

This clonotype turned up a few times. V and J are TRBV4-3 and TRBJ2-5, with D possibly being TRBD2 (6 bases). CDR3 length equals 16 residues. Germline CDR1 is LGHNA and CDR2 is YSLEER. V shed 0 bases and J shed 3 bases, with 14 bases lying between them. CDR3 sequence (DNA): TGCGCCAGCAGCCAAGACTTGCGGGGTATGGAAGAGACCCAGTACTTC. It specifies CASSQDLRGMEETQYF.

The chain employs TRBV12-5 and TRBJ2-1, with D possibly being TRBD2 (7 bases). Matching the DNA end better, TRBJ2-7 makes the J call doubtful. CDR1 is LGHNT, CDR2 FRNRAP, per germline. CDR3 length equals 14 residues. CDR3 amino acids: CASRGGEIYNEQYF. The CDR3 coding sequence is TGTGCTAGTAGAGGGGGGGAAATCTACAATGAGCAGTACTTC.

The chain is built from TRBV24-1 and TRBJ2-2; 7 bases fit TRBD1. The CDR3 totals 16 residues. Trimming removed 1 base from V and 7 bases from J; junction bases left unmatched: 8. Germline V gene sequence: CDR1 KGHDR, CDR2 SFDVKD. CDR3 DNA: TGTGCCACCAGTGATTTTACCGGGACAGAGTTCGGGGAGCTGTTTTTT. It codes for CATSDFTGTEFGELFF.

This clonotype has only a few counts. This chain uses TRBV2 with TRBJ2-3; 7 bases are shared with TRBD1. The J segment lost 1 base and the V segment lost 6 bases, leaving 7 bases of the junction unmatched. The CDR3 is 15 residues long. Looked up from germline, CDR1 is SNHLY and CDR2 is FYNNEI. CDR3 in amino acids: CASSYWTGGTDTQYF. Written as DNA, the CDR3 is TGTGCCAGCAGCTACTGGACAGGAGGCACAGATACGCAGTATTTT.

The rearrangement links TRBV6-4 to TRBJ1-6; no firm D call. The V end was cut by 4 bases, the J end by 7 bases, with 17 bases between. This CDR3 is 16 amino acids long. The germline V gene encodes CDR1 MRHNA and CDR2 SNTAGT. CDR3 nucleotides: TGTGCCAGCAGTGGACTCGCGGGGTCCGGGAATTCACCCCTCCACTTT. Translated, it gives CASSGLAGSGNSPLHF.

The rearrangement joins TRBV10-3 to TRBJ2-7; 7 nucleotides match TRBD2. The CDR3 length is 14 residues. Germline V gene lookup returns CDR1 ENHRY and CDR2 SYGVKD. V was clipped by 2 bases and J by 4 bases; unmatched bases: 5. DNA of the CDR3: TGTGCCATCAGTGAGGCGGGAGCTAAGTACGAGCAGTACTTC. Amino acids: CAISEAGAKYEQYF.

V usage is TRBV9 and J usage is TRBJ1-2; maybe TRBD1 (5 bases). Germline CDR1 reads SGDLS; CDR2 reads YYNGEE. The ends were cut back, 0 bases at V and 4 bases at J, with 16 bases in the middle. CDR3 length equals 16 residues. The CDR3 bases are TGTGCCAGCAGCGTAGAACAGGTCCGCATGGGCTATGGCTACACCTTC. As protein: CASSVEQVRMGYGYTF.

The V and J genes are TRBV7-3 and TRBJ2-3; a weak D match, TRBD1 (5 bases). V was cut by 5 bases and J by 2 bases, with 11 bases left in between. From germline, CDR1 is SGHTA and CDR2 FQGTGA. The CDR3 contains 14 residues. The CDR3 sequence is CASSLQVNTDTQYF. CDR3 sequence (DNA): TGTGCCAGCAGCCTACAGGTTAACACAGATACGCAGTATTTT.

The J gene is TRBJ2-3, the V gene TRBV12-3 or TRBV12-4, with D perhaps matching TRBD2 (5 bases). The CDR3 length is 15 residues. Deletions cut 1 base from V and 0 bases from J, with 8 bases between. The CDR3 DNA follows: TGTGCCAGCAGTTTAGTGCGGACTAGCACAGATACGCAGTATTTT. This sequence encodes CASSLVRTSTDTQYF.

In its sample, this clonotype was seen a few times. The CDR3 is CASSPGLAPGETQYF. CDR3 bases: TGTGCCAGCAGCCCAGGACTTGCCCCAGGAGAGACCCAGTACTTC. V is TRBV5-4 and J is TRBJ2-5; D is possibly TRBD2 (5 bases). The CDR3 totals 15 residues. With 4 bases removed from V and 4 bases from J, the gap between germline ends came to 17 bases. Germline loops: CDR1 SGHNT, CDR2 YYREEE (reference sequence).

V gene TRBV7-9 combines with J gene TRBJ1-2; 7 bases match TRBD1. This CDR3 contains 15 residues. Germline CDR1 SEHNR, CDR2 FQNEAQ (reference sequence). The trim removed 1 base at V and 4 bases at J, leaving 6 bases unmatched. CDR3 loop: CASSLETGQAYGYTF. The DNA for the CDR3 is TGTGCCAGCAGCTTAGAAACCGGACAGGCCTATGGCTACACCTTC.

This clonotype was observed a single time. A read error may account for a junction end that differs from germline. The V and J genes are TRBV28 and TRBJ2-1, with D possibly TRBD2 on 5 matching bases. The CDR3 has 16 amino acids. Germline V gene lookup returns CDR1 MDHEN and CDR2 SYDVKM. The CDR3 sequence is CASSFSVLAHNKEQFF. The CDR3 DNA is TGTGCCAGCAGTTTTTCTGTCCTAGCTCACAACAAGGAGCAGTTCTTC.

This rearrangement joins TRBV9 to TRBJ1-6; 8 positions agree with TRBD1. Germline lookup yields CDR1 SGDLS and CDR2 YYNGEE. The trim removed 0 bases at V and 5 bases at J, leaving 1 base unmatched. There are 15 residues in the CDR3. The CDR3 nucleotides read TGTGCCAGCAGCGTAGTGGGACAGGATAATTCACCCCTCCACTTT. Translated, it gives CASSVVGQDNSPLHF.

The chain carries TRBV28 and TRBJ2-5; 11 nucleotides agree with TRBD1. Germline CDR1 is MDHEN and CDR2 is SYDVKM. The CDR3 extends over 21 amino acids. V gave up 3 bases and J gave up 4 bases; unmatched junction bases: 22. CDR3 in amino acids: CASSFLYSLFQQGTGGETQYF. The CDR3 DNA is TGTGCCAGCAGTTTTTTGTATTCCCTTTTCCAGCAGGGGACAGGGGGAGAGACCCAGTACTTC.

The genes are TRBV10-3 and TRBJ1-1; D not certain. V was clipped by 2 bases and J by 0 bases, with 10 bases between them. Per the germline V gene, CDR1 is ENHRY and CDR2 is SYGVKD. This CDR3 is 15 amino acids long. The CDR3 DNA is TGTGCCATCAGTGAGGGTGGGATACTGAACACTGAAGCTTTCTTT. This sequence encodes CAISEGGILNTEAFF.

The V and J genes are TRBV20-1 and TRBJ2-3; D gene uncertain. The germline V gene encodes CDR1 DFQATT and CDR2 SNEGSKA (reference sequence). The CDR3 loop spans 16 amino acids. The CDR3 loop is CSAFPSYSTSTDTQYF. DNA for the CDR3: TGCAGCGCCTTCCCGTCTTACAGCACTAGCACAGATACGCAGTATTTT.

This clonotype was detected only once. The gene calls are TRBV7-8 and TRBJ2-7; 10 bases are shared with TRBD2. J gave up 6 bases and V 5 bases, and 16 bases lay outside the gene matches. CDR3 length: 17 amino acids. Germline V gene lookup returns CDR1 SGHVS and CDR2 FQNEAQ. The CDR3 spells CASSVLAGHMGPIEQYF. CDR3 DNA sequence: TGTGCCAGCAGCGTACTAGCGGGACACATGGGGCCCATCGAGCAGTACTTC.

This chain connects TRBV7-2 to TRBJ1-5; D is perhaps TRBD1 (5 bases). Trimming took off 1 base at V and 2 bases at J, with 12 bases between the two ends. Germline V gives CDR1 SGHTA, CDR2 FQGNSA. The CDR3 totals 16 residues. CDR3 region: CASSLVGGGGNQPQHF. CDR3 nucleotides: TGTGCCAGCAGCTTAGTGGGGGGTGGGGGCAATCAGCCCCAGCATTTT.

DNA for the CDR3: TGTGCCAGCAGCCAAGAGGCGCGCGGGCCAGATACGCAGTATTTT. It codes for CASSQEARGPDTQYF. The chain uses TRBV4-2 and TRBJ2-3, with TRBD2 as a possible D gene (5 bases). Germline CDR1 LGHNA, CDR2 YNFKEQ. V lost 0 bases and J 4 bases, leaving 11 bases between the germline ends. This CDR3 has 15 residues.

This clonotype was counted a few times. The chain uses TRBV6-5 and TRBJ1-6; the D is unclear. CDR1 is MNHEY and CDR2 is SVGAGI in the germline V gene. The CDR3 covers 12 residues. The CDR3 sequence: CATQPRFGALHF. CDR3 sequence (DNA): TGTGCTACCCAGCCCCGGTTTGGGGCCCTCCACTTT.

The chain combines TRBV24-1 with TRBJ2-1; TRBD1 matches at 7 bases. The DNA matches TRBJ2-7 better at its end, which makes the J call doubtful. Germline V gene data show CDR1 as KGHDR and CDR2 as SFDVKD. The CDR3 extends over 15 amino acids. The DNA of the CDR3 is TGTGCCACCAGTGACTTTGGACAGGTATACAATGAGCAGTACTTC. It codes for CATSDFGQVYNEQYF.

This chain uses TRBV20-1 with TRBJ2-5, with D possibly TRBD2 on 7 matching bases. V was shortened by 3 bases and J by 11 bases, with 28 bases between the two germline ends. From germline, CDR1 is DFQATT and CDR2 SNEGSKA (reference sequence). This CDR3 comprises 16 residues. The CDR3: CSASPVAGAGPTKQYF. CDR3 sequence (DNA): TGCAGTGCTAGTCCCGTCGCGGGGGCAGGCCCTACGAAGCAGTACTTC.

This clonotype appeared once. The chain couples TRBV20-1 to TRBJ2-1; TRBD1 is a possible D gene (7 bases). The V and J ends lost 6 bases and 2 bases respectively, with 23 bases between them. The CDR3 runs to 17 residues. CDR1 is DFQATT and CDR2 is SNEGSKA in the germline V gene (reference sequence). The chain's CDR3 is CSAAGGKRKPTYNEQFF. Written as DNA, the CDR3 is TGCAGTGCGGCAGGGGGGAAACGGAAGCCTACCTACAATGAGCAGTTCTTC.

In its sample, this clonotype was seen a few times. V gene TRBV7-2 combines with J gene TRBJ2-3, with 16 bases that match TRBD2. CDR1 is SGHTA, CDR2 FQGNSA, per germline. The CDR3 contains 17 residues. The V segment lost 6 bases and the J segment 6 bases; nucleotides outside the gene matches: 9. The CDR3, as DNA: TGTGCCAGCAGATCTCCGGGACTAGCGGGGGGGAGGGATACGCAGTATTTT. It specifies CASRSPGLAGGRDTQYF.